A selection of T cell receptor beta chains follows, all from one sample in a study of cytomegalovirus exposure and HLA in healthy donors. The data were produced by immunoSEQ multiplex PCR, yet TCRdb's version contains in-frame clones alone and is incomplete. This table lists more than 45,000 clones. The sample comprised PBMCs. These receptors all stem from a male donor in good health and CMV-seronegative. Each CDR3 is given with its conserved first and last residue. The order of the fields is J gene, V gene, D gene, CDR3 DNA, CDR3 protein. D genes are given only for firm matches.

TRBJ1-3,TRBV5-6,-,TGTGCCAGCAGCTTGAATGGCAGGTCTGGAAACACCATATATTTT,CASSLNGRSGNTIYF
TRBJ2-3,TRBV4-1,-,TGCGCCAGCAGCCAAGATCGAGGGTTAGATACGCAGTATTTT,CASSQDRGLDTQYF
TRBJ2-2,TRBV7-6,TRBD1,TGTGCCAGCAGCCCTAGGACAGGGGGCAACACCGGGGAGCTGTTTTTT,CASSPRTGGNTGELFF
TRBJ2-2,TRBV5-1,TRBD1,TGCGCCAGTAGGACAGGGGCGAGCACCGGGGAGCTGTTTTTT,CASRTGASTGELFF
TRBJ1-2,TRBV6-4,-,TGTGCCAGCAGCAACGGGTCTCTTGGTATCGGGGGCTACACCTTC,CASSNGSLGIGGYTF
TRBJ1-6,TRBV6-1,-,TGTGCCAGCAGTGGACAGCAGTCCTATAATTCACCCCTCCACTTT,CASSGQQSYNSPLHF
TRBJ2-7,TRBV25-1,-,TGTGCCAGCAGTGAAAAAGGTCGGGGAGAGCAGTACTTC,CASSEKGRGEQYF
TRBJ1-2,TRBV6-5,-,TGTGCCAGCAGTAAACAACAGGGTGGAGACTATGGCTACACCTTC,CASSKQQGGDYGYTF
TRBJ2-7,TRBV28,TRBD1,TGTGCCACCCTGGACAGGGCTGACTACGAGCAGTACTTC,CATLDRADYEQYF
TRBJ1-1,TRBV7-9,-,TGTGCCAGCAGCATAAATCCAAAAGGCGGGAACACTGAAGCTTTCTTT,CASSINPKGGNTEAFF
TRBJ1-1,TRBV27,TRBD1,TGTGCCAGCAGACTTACCGGGACAGGGGCCACTGAAGCTTTCTTT,CASRLTGTGATEAFF
TRBJ1-6,TRBV6-1,-,TGTGCCAGCAGTGAAGGCGGGCAGCTCTCCTATAATTCACCCCTCCACTTT,CASSEGGQLSYNSPLHF
TRBJ1-5,TRBV9,-,TGTGCCAGCAGCGTAGAGGGGGTATTCGGTCAGCCCCAGCATTTT,CASSVEGVFGQPQHF
TRBJ2-7,TRBV6-5,-,TGTGCCAGCAGCCCCTCCCCTTCTGGAGGCTACGAGCAGTACTTC,CASSPSPSGGYEQYF
TRBJ2-5,TRBV7-7,TRBD2,TGTGCTAGCAGCTTAGGACTAGCGGGGGGTGGAGAGACCCAGTACTTC,CASSLGLAGGGETQYF
TRBJ2-5,TRBV29-1,-,TGCAGCGTTGGCCCTCGACTAGTGGAGACCCAGTACTTC,CSVGPRLVETQYF
TRBJ1-2,TRBV4-2,TRBD1,TGTGCCAGCAGCCAAGTTGGACAGGGCAACTATGGCTACACCTTC,CASSQVGQGNYGYTF
TRBJ1-2,TRBV11-2,-,TGTGCCAGCAGCTTGGCGGTCAACTATGGCTACACCTTC,CASSLAVNYGYTF
TRBJ1-6,TRBV5-4,TRBD1,TGTGCCAGCAGCCTTACCTTCGGGACAGGTTCATCACCCCTCCACTTT,CASSLTFGTGSSPLHF
TRBJ2-2,TRBV19,-,TGTGCCAGTGGTTGGAGCGTCACGAACACCGGGGAGCTGTTTTTT,CASGWSVTNTGELFF
TRBJ1-2,TRBV10-3,-,TGTGCCATCACCGAGACAGGATACTATGGCTACACCTTC,CAITETGYYGYTF
TRBJ1-1,TRBV2,-,TGTGCCAGCAGTGATTCCGCAGGGCCTATGAACACTGAAGCTTTCTTT,CASSDSAGPMNTEAFF
TRBJ2-7,TRBV7-2,TRBD1,TGTGCCAGCAGCCAGGGGGTTCAACCGCAGTACTTC,CASSQGVQPQYF
TRBJ1-5,TRBV18,TRBD1,TGTGCCAGCTCACCCCGGACAGGAAGCAATCAGCCCCAGCATTTT,CASSPRTGSNQPQHF
TRBJ2-3,TRBV6-5,-,TGTGCCAGTGCGGGGTTCTCTAGCACAGATACGCAGTATTTT,CASAGFSSTDTQYF
TRBJ1-5,TRBV30,TRBD1,TGTGCCTGGAGTGTTGCACAGGGGGGACAGCCCCAGCATTTT,CAWSVAQGGQPQHF